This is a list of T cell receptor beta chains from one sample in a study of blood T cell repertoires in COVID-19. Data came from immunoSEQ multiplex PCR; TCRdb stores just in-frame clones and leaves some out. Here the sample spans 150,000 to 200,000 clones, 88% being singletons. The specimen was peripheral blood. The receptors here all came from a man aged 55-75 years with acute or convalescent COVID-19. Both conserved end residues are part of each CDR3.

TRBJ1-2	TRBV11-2	CASSQLRTGNYGYTF
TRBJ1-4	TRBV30	CALTRIPGDEKLFF
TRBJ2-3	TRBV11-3	CASRTGPSTDTQYF
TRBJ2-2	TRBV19	CASSIDGINTGELFF
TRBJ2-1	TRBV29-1	CSGQRDNEQFF
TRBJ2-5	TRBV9	CASSLRSGRALETQYF
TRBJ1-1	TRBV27	CASSLYRNTEAFF
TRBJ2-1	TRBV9	CASSGTGTGTYNEQFF
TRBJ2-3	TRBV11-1	CASSSGTSADTQYF
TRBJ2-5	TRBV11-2	CASRPGWGETQYF
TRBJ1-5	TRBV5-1	CASSTGQINQPQHF
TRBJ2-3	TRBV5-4	CASSLGPGVTDTQYF
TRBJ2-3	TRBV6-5	CASSPITRADTQYF
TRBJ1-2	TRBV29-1	CSPDGTDGYTF
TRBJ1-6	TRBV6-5	CASSYSRQPNSPLHF
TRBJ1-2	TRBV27	CASSFTETNYGYTF
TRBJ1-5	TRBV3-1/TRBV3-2	CASSQDKTGCKIYSNQPQHF
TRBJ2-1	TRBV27	CASSLLAGGPWEQFF
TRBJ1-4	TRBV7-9	CASSLDKNEKLFF
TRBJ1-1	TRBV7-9	CASSPGQPRVEAFF
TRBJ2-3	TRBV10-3	CAIRASGSTDTQYF
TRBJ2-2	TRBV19	CASSIWDRGSGELFF
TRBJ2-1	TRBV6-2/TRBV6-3	CASSRTSQAYNEQFF
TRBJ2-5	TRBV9	CASSVSASGPGETQYF
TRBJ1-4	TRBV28	CASSLWTEREKLFF
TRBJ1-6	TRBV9	CASSVEGQSSYNSPLHF